Listed here are 16 T cell receptor beta chains from one sample, sequenced in a study of blood T cell repertoires in COVID-19 (dated by TCRdb to 2018 to 2021). Libraries came from the immunoSEQ multiplex PCR assay. Drawn from immuneACCESS, this table holds only the in-frame rearrangements with V and J called that TCRdb kept. Clones are partly lost; checked studies trace under half to an unresolved V gene and leave the rest unexplained. The sample records a few hundred thousand clones, roughly 87% of which are singletons. Around 5.9% of the sample comes from the top ten. The sample consisted of PBMCs or T cells enriched from blood (not recorded which). The origin of the receptors is a woman aged 25 to 39 who had recovered from COVID-19.

This clone has just a few counts. The chain is built from TRBV19 and TRBJ1-5; a weak D match, TRBD1 (5 bases). The CDR3 covers 15 residues. Germline V gives CDR1 LNHDA, CDR2 SQIVND (reference sequence). Trimming removed 7 bases from V and 3 bases from J, with 16 bases in between. In nucleotides, the CDR3 is TGTGCCAGTATGGAGGGCAGGGTGGTCAATCAGCCCCAGCATTTT. This gives the protein CASMEGRVVNQPQHF.

This chain links TRBV13 with TRBJ1-4, with 8 bases identical to TRBD1. V shed 1 base and J 7 bases; nucleotides not matched to a gene: 5. CDR1 and CDR2 (germline): PRHDT, FYEKMQ (reference sequence). The CDR3 loop spans 15 amino acids. CDR3 nucleotides: TGTGCCAGCAGCTTAGCCAGGACAGGGTTTGAAAAACTGTTTTTT. The encoded protein is CASSLARTGFEKLFF.

J is TRBJ2-4 and V is TRBV28, with 8 bases aligning to TRBD2. The CDR3 sequence is 15 residues long. V was pared by 6 bases and J by 4 bases, with 8 bases of the junction left unmatched. Germline lookup yields CDR1 MDHEN and CDR2 SYDVKM. In nucleotides, the CDR3 is TGTGCCAGCAGCACAGGCGGGGGGAGAAAAAACATTCAGTACTTC. Its translation is CASSTGGGRKNIQYF.

The rearrangement joins TRBV30 to TRBJ2-7; 11 bases agree with TRBD1. Losses at the gene ends were 5 bases for V and 7 bases for J; bases not matched to a gene: 7. Germline values: CDR1 GTSNPN, CDR2 SVGIG (reference sequence). CDR3 size: 13 residues. CDR3 sequence (DNA): TGTGCCTGGGAGGAGGACAGGGGGCGAGAGCAGTACTTC. Protein sequence: CAWEEDRGREQYF.

The genes are TRBV11-2 and TRBJ1-2; D not certain. CDR1 and CDR2 from the germline V gene are SGHAT and FQNNGV. There are 15 residues in the CDR3. Trimming left V 1 base short and J 0 bases short, with 9 bases between. The CDR3 loop reads CASSLGGSANYGYTF. CDR3 DNA: TGTGCCAGCAGCTTAGGTGGCAGTGCTAACTATGGCTACACCTTC.

This chain joins TRBV18 and TRBJ1-1, with TRBD1 identical over 12 bases. The trim removed 1 base at V and 1 base at J, leaving 4 bases unmatched. CDR1 and CDR2 (germline): KGHSH, LQKENI. CDR3 length equals 17 residues. CDR3 DNA: TGTGCCAGCTCACCACTGGGACAGGGGGCTGGGAACACTGAAGCTTTCTTT. It translates to CASSPLGQGAGNTEAFF.

The chain joins TRBV5-5 to TRBJ2-3; 10 positions match TRBD1. The V segment lost 3 bases and the J segment 5 bases; nucleotides outside the gene matches: 9. This CDR3 has 16 residues. From germline, CDR1 is SGHKS and CDR2 YYEKEE (reference sequence). CDR3 coding DNA: TGTGCCAGCAGCTACTCACGACAGGGGGCTGGAGATACGCAGTATTTT. This codes for CASSYSRQGAGDTQYF.

The chain links TRBV7-9 to TRBJ1-1; no clear D. Trimming removed 3 bases from V and 9 bases from J, with 17 bases in between. This CDR3 has 14 residues. The V gene's germline CDR1 is SEHNR and CDR2 FQNEAQ (reference sequence). For the CDR3, the DNA is TGTGCCAGCAGCTTCCTTAAGGATGTGGGCCAAGCTTTCTTT. This translates into CASSFLKDVGQAFF.

V is TRBV6-2 or TRBV6-3 and J is TRBJ2-1, with 9 positions matching TRBD1. The V and J ends lost 5 bases and 0 bases, in that order; junction bases with no gene match: 8. This CDR3 region has 17 residues. Germline V gene lookup returns CDR1 MNHEY and CDR2 SVGEGT. The CDR3 region has the DNA TGTGCCAGCAGTAACGCGTGGGACAGGGACTCCTACAATGAGCAGTTCTTC. It specifies CASSNAWDRDSYNEQFF.

Here the CDR3 DNA reads TGTGCCAGCAGCGTCGGGGATTACTATGGCTACACCTTC. Translated: CASSVGDYYGYTF. The chain uses TRBV9 and TRBJ1-2; the D is unclear. The CDR3 length is 13 residues. V lost 2 bases to trimming and J lost 3 bases, with 8 bases between them. Per the germline V gene, CDR1 is SGDLS and CDR2 is YYNGEE.

The chain recombines TRBV9 with TRBJ1-2; weak D call: TRBD1 (5 bases). The V and J ends lost 6 bases and 4 bases respectively, with 16 bases between them. Germline V lookup: CDR1 SGDLS, CDR2 YYNGEE. CDR3 length equals 14 residues. As DNA, the CDR3 is TGTGCCAGCACCACCGGGGGGGGGACCTATGGCTACACCTTC. This gives the protein CASTTGGGTYGYTF.

This clone was recorded a few times. Written as DNA, the CDR3 is TGTGCCAGCTCCCGCGATACAGGGGGGAACACTGAAGCTTTCTTT. Its protein is CASSRDTGGNTEAFF. The V gene is TRBV18, the J gene TRBJ1-1, with 8 bases aligning to TRBD1. This CDR3 comprises 15 residues. The V segment lost 6 bases and the J segment 1 base; nucleotides outside the gene matches: 7. Germline-derived CDR1 and CDR2 are KGHSH and LQKENI.

The chain combines TRBV7-9 with TRBJ2-2, with a weak D call TRBD2 (5 bases). The V gene lost 6 bases and the J gene lost 6 bases, with 11 bases spanning the gap. The CDR3 totals 13 residues. CDR1 is SEHNR and CDR2 is FQNEAQ in the germline V gene (reference sequence). CDR3 loop: CASSHGVSGELFF. CDR3 nucleotides: TGTGCCAGCAGTCACGGGGTATCCGGGGAGCTGTTTTTT.

The CDR3 region is CASSQSLGPSGANVLTF. In nucleotides, the CDR3 is TGCGCCAGCAGTCAATCCTTGGGGCCATCTGGGGCCAACGTCCTGACTTTC. This sequence joins TRBV23-1 and TRBJ2-6; possibly TRBD1 for D (5 bases). TRBV23-1 is an ORF; its function is uncertain. V was cut by 0 bases and J by 1 base, with 10 bases left in between. The CDR3 sequence is 17 residues long.

The sample holds one count of this clone. The chain has TRBV19 and TRBJ1-1, with 12 bases aligning to TRBD1. After removal of 9 bases from V and 2 bases from J, the junction contained 10 bases not matched to a gene. The CDR3 loop spans 16 amino acids. Germline V CDR1 and CDR2: LNHDA, SQIVND (reference sequence). DNA of the CDR3: TGTGCCAGCTCTCCGGGACAGGGGGCGGGTAACACTGAAGCTTTCTTT. It encodes CASSPGQGAGNTEAFF.

This clone showed up just once. This sequence joins TRBV5-1 and TRBJ2-1; no clear D. This CDR3 region has 11 residues. Trimming took off 4 bases at V and 8 bases at J, with 7 bases between the two ends. Germline V gene lookup returns CDR1 SGHRS and CDR2 YFSETQ. The CDR3 protein is CASSRDYEQFF. The CDR3 nucleotides are TGCGCCAGCAGCAGAGATTATGAGCAGTTCTTC.